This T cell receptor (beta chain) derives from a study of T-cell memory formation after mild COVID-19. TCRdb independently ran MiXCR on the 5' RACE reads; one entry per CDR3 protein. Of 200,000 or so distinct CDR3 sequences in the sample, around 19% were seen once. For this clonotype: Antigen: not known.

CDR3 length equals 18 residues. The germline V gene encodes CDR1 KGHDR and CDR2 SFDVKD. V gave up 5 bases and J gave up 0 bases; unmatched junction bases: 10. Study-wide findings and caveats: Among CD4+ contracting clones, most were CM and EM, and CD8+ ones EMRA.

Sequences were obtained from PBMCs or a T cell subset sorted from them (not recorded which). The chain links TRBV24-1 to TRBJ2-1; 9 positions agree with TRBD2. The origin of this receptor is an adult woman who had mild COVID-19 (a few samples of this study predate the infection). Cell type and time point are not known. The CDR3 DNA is TGTGCCACCAGTGGGGGGACTAGCTCCGAGAGCTCCTACAATGAGCAGTTCTTC. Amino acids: CATSGGTSSESSYNEQFF.